The sequence of this T cell receptor (beta chain) was determined in a study of T cell responses to AZD1222 COVID-19 vaccine. Germline CDR1 reads MNHEY; CDR2 reads SMNVEV (reference sequence). Between the trimmed V and J ends, which lost 6 bases and 0 bases, there was a span of 8 bases. The CDR3 is made up of 13 amino acids. Findings and limits, study-wide: Targeting of unmutated variant regions was reportedly seen in nearly half of spike-specific TCRs. Spike-spanning, vaccine-associated CD4 TCRs were dominant at 160-218 and 743-854.

TCRdb keeps only in-frame clones here, not all; method: immunoSEQ multiplex PCR. The sample holds about 160,000 clones, about 91% seen once. Notes on this clone: Its target is not known.

This clonotype originated in an adult in good health. Sequencing used peripheral blood, obtained on day 0 of MenACWY control vaccination. V gene TRBV27 combines with J gene TRBJ1-1; D not resolved. CDR3 nucleotide sequence: TGTGCCAGCAGGGTATTAATGAACACTGAAGCTTTCTTT. It is translated as CASRVLMNTEAFF.